The clone carrying this T cell receptor (beta chain) was seen just once. The target antigen is unknown. MiXCR, run by TCRdb on the reads, gives a single entry per CDR3 protein. The data show about 300,000 distinct CDR3 sequences, roughly 26% seen once. Germline values: CDR1 SGHVS, CDR2 FNYEAQ. V was trimmed by 11 bases and J by 7 bases, leaving 15 bases between them. The CDR3 is 13 residues long. This entry is derived from a study of T cell repertoires in cytomegalovirus infection. Study information: Both CMV infection and a matching HLA type were indicated by public TCR beta signatures. Study conclusions and caveats: Predominance within the ex vivo response was attributable to HLA-C-restricted CMV-specific TCR beta clonotypes. Summed frequency of public TCR beta families distinguished CMV carriers with the relevant HLA.

This clonotype originated in a human donor in good health (CMV status not recorded). Some clones in this sample may be carry-over from other donors' samples. Sequencing input: PBMCs. The chain employs TRBV7-6 and TRBJ2-6; D possibly corresponds to TRBD2 (5 bases). The DNA for the CDR3 is TGTGCCGGGCGGGCTCGGGCTGCCAACGTCCTGACTTTC. Encoded protein: CAGRARAANVLTF.